Sequencing of this T cell receptor beta chain was carried out in a study of T cell responses to AZD1222 COVID-19 vaccine. The V segment lost 5 bases and the J segment 3 bases; nucleotides outside the gene matches: 9. This CDR3 is built from 16 residues. Germline V gives CDR1 LNHDA, CDR2 SQIVND (reference sequence). Comments on this clone: Its cognate antigen is unknown.

Study observations and caveats: Spike-specific TCR repertoires showed rising breadth and depth after two AZD1222 doses. Females outnumbered males among donors, who were mostly white British; clonal diversity was possibly underestimated. There were vaccine-associated CD4 TCRs across spike, dominant at 160-218 and 743-854.

The table came from immunoSEQ multiplex PCR; TCRdb's copy has only in-frame clones and leaves some out. The sample carries 85,000 or so clones, 85% to 90% recorded once. This sequence originates from an adult who received the AZD1222 COVID-19 vaccine. The chain is built from TRBV19 and TRBJ2-2, with 7 positions matching TRBD1. Specimen: peripheral blood, collected 28 days after the second AZD1222 dose. CDR3 DNA sequence: TGTGCCAGTAGTCCACGACAGGGAGTATACACCGGGGAGCTGTTTTTT. Translating it yields CASSPRQGVYTGELFF. Full variable domain (remainder filled in from reference TRBV19 and TRBJ2-2): DGGITQSPKYLFRKEGQNVTLSCEQNLNHDAMYWYRQDPGQGLRLIYYSQIVNDFQKGDIAEGYSVSREKKESFPLTVTSAQKNPTAFYLCASSPRQGVYTGELFFGEGSRLTVL.